The 8 T cell receptor beta chains below all came from one sample that was sequenced in a study of blood T cell repertoires in COVID-19. Assay: immunoSEQ multiplex PCR; the TCRdb copy retains only in-frame clones and omits some. The data hold 200,000 to 300,000 clones, with approximately 91% observed a single time. Material: peripheral blood. The receptors were gathered from a man younger than 45 with COVID-19, enrolled during active disease.

This clone has a single count. The V gene is TRBV4-1, the J gene TRBJ2-2; 13 bases agree with TRBD2. Germline V CDR1 and CDR2: MGHRA, YSYEKL. The trim removed 4 bases at V and 7 bases at J, leaving 6 bases unmatched. This CDR3 is built from 16 residues. CDR3: CASSLTSGGLIGELFF. CDR3 bases: TGCGCCAGCAGCCTGACTAGCGGGGGGCTAATCGGGGAGCTGTTTTTT.

V gene TRBV27 combines with J gene TRBJ2-7, with 10 positions matching TRBD2. Germline CDR1 MNHEY, CDR2 SMNVEV (reference sequence). The CDR3 sequence is 17 residues long. V trimming: 2 bases; J trimming: 0 bases; junction bases outside the gene matches: 7. CDR3 nucleotides: TGTGCCAGCAGTTTAAGGGCTAGCGGGGGATTCTCCTACGAGCAGTACTTC. It specifies CASSLRASGGFSYEQYF.

CDR3 bases: TGCGCCAGCAGGGGGGGGGACACTGAAGCTTTCTTT. Translated, it gives CASRGGDTEAFF. The chain links TRBV5-1 to TRBJ1-1, with D tentatively TRBD1 (5 bases). This CDR3 is built from 12 residues. Germline CDR1 is SGHRS and CDR2 is YFSETQ. Trimming left V 5 bases short and J 3 bases short, with 8 bases between.

The genes are TRBV4-1 and TRBJ2-7; TRBD2 matches 14 bases. Germline CDR1 MGHRA, CDR2 YSYEKL. J lost 5 bases, V lost 0 bases, and 3 bases had no gene match. This CDR3 spans 16 amino acids. The DNA for the CDR3 is TGCGCCAGCAGCCAAGATCCGGGACTAGCGGGGGACGAGCAGTACTTC. It is translated as CASSQDPGLAGDEQYF.

This chain links TRBV4-2 with TRBJ2-3; 8 nucleotides agree with TRBD2. The CDR3 runs to 18 residues. J gave up 1 base and V 0 bases, and 9 bases lay outside the gene matches. Germline V CDR1 and CDR2: LGHNA, YNFKEQ. CDR3: CASSQDLNRGGGTDTQYF. CDR3 sequence (DNA): TGTGCCAGCAGCCAAGATCTAAACCGGGGGGGCGGCACAGATACGCAGTATTTT.

The chain combines TRBV7-9 with TRBJ2-3; TRBD2 might be the D (6 bases). V was pared by 5 bases and J by 0 bases, with 18 bases between. CDR3 length: 17 residues. CDR1 is SEHNR, CDR2 FQNEAQ, per germline (reference sequence). The CDR3 sequence is CASSVWGVAESTDTQYF. CDR3 in DNA: TGTGCCAGCAGCGTATGGGGGGTAGCGGAGAGCACAGATACGCAGTATTTT.

Comment on this clone: The sample carries other DNA sequences with the same CDR3. V is TRBV6-1 and J is TRBJ1-1; D is uncertain. This CDR3 comprises 14 residues. The V end was cut by 3 bases, the J end by 2 bases, with 10 bases between. The germline CDR1 and CDR2 sequences are MNHNS and SASEGT. The CDR3 reads CASSERGPNTEAFF. CDR3 bases: TGTGCCAGCAGTGAGCGCGGTCCTAACACTGAAGCTTTCTTT.

The rearrangement uses TRBV10-3 and TRBJ2-3, with D possibly being TRBD1 (5 bases). The CDR3 loop spans 14 amino acids. Trimming took off 3 bases at V and 4 bases at J, with 11 bases between the two ends. Looked up from germline, CDR1 is ENHRY and CDR2 is SYGVKD. The CDR3 reads CAISDPGQADTQYF. The DNA for the CDR3 is TGTGCCATCAGTGACCCAGGGCAGGCAGATACGCAGTATTTT.